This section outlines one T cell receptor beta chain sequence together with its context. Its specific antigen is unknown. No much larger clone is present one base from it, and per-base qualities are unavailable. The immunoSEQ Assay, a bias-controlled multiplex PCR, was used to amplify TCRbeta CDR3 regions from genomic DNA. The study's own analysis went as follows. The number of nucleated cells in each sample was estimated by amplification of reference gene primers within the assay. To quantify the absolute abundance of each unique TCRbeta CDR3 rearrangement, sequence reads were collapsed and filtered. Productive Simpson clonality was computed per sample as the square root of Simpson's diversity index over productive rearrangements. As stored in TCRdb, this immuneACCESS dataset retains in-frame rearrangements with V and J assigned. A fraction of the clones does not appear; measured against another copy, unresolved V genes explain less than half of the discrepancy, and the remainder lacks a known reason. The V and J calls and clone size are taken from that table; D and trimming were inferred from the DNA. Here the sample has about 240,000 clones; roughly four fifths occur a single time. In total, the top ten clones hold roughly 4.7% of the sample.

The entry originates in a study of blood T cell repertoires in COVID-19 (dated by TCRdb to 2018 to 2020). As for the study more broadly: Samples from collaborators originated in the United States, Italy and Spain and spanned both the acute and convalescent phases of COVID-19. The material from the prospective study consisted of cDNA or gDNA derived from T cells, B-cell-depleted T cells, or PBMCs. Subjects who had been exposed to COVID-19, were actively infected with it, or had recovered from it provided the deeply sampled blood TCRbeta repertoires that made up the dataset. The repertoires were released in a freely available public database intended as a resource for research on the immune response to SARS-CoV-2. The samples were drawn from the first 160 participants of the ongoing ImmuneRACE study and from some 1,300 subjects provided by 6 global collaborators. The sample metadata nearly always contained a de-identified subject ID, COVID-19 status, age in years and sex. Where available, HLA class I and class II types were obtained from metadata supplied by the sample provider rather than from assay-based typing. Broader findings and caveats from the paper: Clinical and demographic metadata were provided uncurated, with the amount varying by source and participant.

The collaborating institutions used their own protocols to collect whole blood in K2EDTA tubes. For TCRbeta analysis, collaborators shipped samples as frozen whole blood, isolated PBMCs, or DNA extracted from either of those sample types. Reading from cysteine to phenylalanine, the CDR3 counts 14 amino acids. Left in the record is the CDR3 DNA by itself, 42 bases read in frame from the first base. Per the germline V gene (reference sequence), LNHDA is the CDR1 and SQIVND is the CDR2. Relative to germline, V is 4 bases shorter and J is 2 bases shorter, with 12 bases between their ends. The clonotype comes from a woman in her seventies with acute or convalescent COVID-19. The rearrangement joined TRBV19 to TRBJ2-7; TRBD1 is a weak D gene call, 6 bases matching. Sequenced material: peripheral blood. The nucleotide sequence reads TGTGCCAGTAGTACTCCCGGGACACCCTACGAGCAGTACTTC. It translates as CASSTPGTPYEQYF. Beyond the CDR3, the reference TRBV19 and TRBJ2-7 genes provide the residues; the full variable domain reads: DGGITQSPKYLFRKEGQNVTLSCEQNLNHDAMYWYRQDPGQGLRLIYYSQIVNDFQKGDIAEGYSVSREKKESFPLTVTSAQKNPTAFYLCASSTPGTPYEQYFGPGTRLTVT.